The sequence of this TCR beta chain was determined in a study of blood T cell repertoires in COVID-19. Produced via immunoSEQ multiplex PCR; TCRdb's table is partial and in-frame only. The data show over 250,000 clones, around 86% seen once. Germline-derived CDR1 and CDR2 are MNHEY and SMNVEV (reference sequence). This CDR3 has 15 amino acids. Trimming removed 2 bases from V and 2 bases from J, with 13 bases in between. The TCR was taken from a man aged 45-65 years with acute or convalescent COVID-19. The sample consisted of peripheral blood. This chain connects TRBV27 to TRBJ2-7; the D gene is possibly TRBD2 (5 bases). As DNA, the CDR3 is TGTGCCAGCAGTTTAAGTACGGGAATCGCCTACGAGCAGTACTTC. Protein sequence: CASSLSTGIAYEQYF.